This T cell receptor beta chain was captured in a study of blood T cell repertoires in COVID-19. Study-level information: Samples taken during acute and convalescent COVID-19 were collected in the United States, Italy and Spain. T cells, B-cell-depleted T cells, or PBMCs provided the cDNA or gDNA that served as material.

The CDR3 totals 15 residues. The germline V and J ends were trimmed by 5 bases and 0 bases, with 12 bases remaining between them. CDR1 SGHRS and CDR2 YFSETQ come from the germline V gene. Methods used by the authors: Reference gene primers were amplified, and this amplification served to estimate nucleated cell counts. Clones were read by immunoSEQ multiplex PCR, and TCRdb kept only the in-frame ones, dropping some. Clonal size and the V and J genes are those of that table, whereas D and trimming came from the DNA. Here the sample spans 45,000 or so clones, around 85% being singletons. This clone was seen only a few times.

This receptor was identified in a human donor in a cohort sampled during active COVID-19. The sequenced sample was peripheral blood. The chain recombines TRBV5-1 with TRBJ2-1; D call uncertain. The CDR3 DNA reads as TGCGCCAGCAGTCTCGTCGTGAGCTCCTACAATGAGCAGTTCTTC. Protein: CASSLVVSSYNEQFF.